This is a list of T cell receptor beta chains from one sample in a study of regulatory T cells in long-lasting Graves disease. In TCRdb, the multiplex PCR reads were re-called with MiXCR into one record per CDR3 protein. This table has around 400,000 distinct CDR3 sequences, under 25% appearing once. The input for sequencing was peripheral blood mononuclear cells (PBMCs), taken when the disease was refractory, from a patient treated with antithyroid drugs. The receptor set was obtained from a female donor with Graves disease. The CDR3 runs from the conserved cysteine through the conserved F or W.

J: TRBJ2-2
length: 16
V: TRBV27
CDR3: CASKTSGPPNTGELFF

J: TRBJ1-5
length: 16
V: TRBV28
CDR3: CATQSGAVSSNQPQHF

J: TRBJ1-2
length: 16
V: TRBV12-3/TRBV12-4
CDR3: CASSSRFGQGNYGYTF

J: TRBJ2-5
length: 16
V: TRBV24-1
CDR3: CATSDSGTSKQETQYF

J: TRBJ2-1
length: 15
V: TRBV30
CDR3: CAWQQGEAPWVEQFF

J: TRBJ2-5
length: 13
V: TRBV6-4
CDR3: CASSDSVGETQYF

J: TRBJ1-6
length: 15
V: TRBV6-1
CDR3: CAGSYGFSRRSPLHF

J: TRBJ2-7
length: 15
V: TRBV28
CDR3: CASRLGLAGNYEQYF

J: TRBJ2-1
length: 15
V: TRBV3-1
CDR3: CASSSPFSGGNEQFF

J: TRBJ1-6
length: 15
V: TRBV12-3/TRBV12-4
CDR3: CASSPSRIWSSPLHF

J: TRBJ1-4
length: 14
V: TRBV5-1
CDR3: CASSLQGDKEKLFF

J: TRBJ2-3
length: 18
V: TRBV2
CDR3: CASSRNPPGLADTDTQYF

J: TRBJ2-7
length: 15
V: TRBV29-1
CDR3: CSVGGASGRAYEQYF

J: TRBJ1-5
length: 12
V: TRBV20-1
CDR3: CSASRRNQPQHF

J: TRBJ1-2
length: 14
V: TRBV19
CDR3: CASRGTSRNYGYAF

J: TRBJ1-1
length: 10
V: TRBV20-1
CDR3: CSATREEAFF